The 5 T cell receptor beta chains presented below share a single source sample, sequenced in a study of T cells in Graves' hyperthyroidism and ophthalmopathy. RNA transcripts were the template for amplifying TCR beta CDR3 regions. A first-round RT-PCR of the TCR CDR3 used the HTBI primer set. TCRdb re-analysed the multiplex PCR reads in MiXCR, keeping a single row per CDR3 protein. Of about 400,000 distinct CDR3 sequences listed, roughly an eighth are singletons. Sequenced input: blood. The receptors come from a man aged 50 to 60 with Graves' ophthalmopathy.

As regards this clonotype: A much larger clonotype is one base distant, so this may be a read error. The chain has TRBV6-6 and TRBJ2-3; D call uncertain. V was pared by 0 bases and J by 2 bases, with 6 bases between. The CDR3 consists of 14 residues. The germline gives CDR1 MNHNY, CDR2 SVGAGI (reference sequence). CDR3 region: CASSYSGLTDTQYF. The CDR3 DNA is TGTGCCAGCAGTTACTCGGGTCTCACAGATACGCAGTATTTT.

The gene calls are TRBV5-8 and TRBJ1-4; D is unclear. The CDR3 runs to 14 residues. V was shortened by 2 bases and J by 6 bases, with 11 bases between the two germline ends. Germline CDR1 SGHTS, CDR2 YDEGEE. CDR3 loop: CASSFRTFDEKLFF. In nucleotides, the CDR3 is TGTGCCAGCAGCTTTCGGACGTTTGATGAAAAACTGTTTTTT.

This clonotype was seen ten or more times. The chain couples TRBV30 to TRBJ2-3, with TRBD2 matching over 14 bases. V gave up 2 bases and J gave up 5 bases; unmatched junction bases: 3. There are 15 residues in the CDR3. Germline CDR1 reads GTSNPN; CDR2 reads SVGIG (reference sequence). The CDR3 spells CAWSSTSGRGDTQYF. CDR3 nucleotides: TGTGCCTGGAGTTCGACTAGCGGGAGGGGAGATACGCAGTATTTT.

The table lists this clonotype with many counts. This chain connects TRBV6-1 to TRBJ2-6; 7 nucleotides match TRBD1. Unmatched junction bases numbered 9, after V lost 7 bases and J lost 0 bases. Germline CDR1 MNHNS, CDR2 SASEGT. The CDR3 spans 17 residues. The CDR3 DNA reads TGTGCCAGCACTAGGGACAGACGAAACTCTGGGGCCAACGTCCTGACTTTC. Translation: CASTRDRRNSGANVLTF.

The chain combines TRBV6-5 with TRBJ2-1, with 8 bases that match TRBD2. The ends lost 2 bases at V and 7 bases at J; junction bases unmatched: 7. This CDR3 comprises 15 residues. The V gene's germline CDR1 is MNHEY and CDR2 SVGAGI. As DNA, the CDR3 is TGTGCCAGCAGTTACGGAGCGGGAGAGTGGAATGAGCAGTTCTTC. Translating gives CASSYGAGEWNEQFF.